This is a list of T cell receptor beta chains from one sample in a study of CD8 T cells in ankylosing spondylitis. TCRdb fed the 5' RACE reads into MiXCR, producing one record per CDR3 protein. The sample records some 800,000 distinct CDR3 sequences, about 12% being singletons. The sample comprised blood, either unsorted or a sorted T cell fraction (not recorded which). The receptors here all came from a male donor with ankylosing spondylitis. The CDR3 runs from the conserved cysteine through the conserved F or W. The D gene is left open where the match is weak. Size is omitted from some rows. Given values are once, few, many or a class for expanded clones.

d_call: .; j_call: TRBJ2-3; clone_size: .; v_call: TRBV10-1; cdr3_aa: CASRADSRGDTDTQYF; cdr3_nt: TGCGCCAGCAGAGCCGATAGCAGGGGGGACACAGATACGCAGTATTTT
d_call: .; j_call: TRBJ2-5; clone_size: many; v_call: TRBV29-1; cdr3_aa: CSVEGRTRQETQYF; cdr3_nt: TGCAGCGTTGAGGGTCGCACTAGGCAAGAGACCCAGTACTTC
d_call: .; j_call: TRBJ2-3; clone_size: .; v_call: TRBV20-1; cdr3_aa: CSALFFTDTQYF; cdr3_nt: TGCAGTGCTCTTTTTTTCACAGATACGCAGTATTTT
d_call: .; j_call: TRBJ1-4; clone_size: few; v_call: TRBV5-1; cdr3_aa: CASSWNFATNEKLFF; cdr3_nt: TGCGCCAGCAGCTGGAACTTTGCAACTAATGAAAAACTGTTTTTT
d_call: .; j_call: TRBJ1-6; clone_size: few; v_call: TRBV7-9; cdr3_aa: CASSLGDINNSPLHF; cdr3_nt: TGTGCCAGCAGCTTAGGGGACATTAATAATTCACCCCTCCACTTT
d_call: .; j_call: TRBJ1-2; clone_size: few; v_call: TRBV29-1; cdr3_aa: CSVDGTVNYGYTF; cdr3_nt: TGCAGCGTTGACGGCACAGTTAACTATGGCTACACCTTC
d_call: .; j_call: TRBJ2-1; clone_size: many; v_call: TRBV20-1; cdr3_aa: CSASSSHNEQFF; cdr3_nt: TGCAGTGCTAGTAGTTCCCACAATGAGCAGTTCTTC
d_call: TRBD1; j_call: TRBJ1-1; clone_size: few; v_call: TRBV20-1; cdr3_aa: CSVEGGGLNTEAFF; cdr3_nt: TGCAGTGTCGAGGGAGGGGGCCTGAACACTGAAGCTTTCTTT
d_call: TRBD2; j_call: TRBJ2-7; clone_size: .; v_call: TRBV6-1; cdr3_aa: CASRSRLAGGGNEQYF; cdr3_nt: TGTGCCAGCAGATCTAGACTAGCGGGAGGAGGGAACGAGCAGTACTTC
d_call: .; j_call: TRBJ2-1; clone_size: many; v_call: TRBV20-1; cdr3_aa: CSAPTTSYEEQFF; cdr3_nt: TGCAGTGCCCCTACTACCTCCTATGAGGAGCAGTTCTTC
d_call: TRBD1; j_call: TRBJ2-1; clone_size: many; v_call: TRBV12-3/TRBV12-4; cdr3_aa: CASSPGQGFLNEQFF; cdr3_nt: TGTGCCAGCAGTCCGGGACAGGGTTTTTTGAATGAGCAGTTCTTC
d_call: .; j_call: TRBJ2-2; clone_size: .; v_call: TRBV5-1; cdr3_aa: CASSRVQGTGELFF; cdr3_nt: TGCGCCAGCAGCCGGGTCCAGGGCACCGGGGAGCTGTTTTTT
d_call: .; j_call: TRBJ2-5; clone_size: few; v_call: TRBV11-2; cdr3_aa: CASQSRRGETGEKQETQYF; cdr3_nt: TGTGCCTCACAGAGCCGGAGGGGGGAAACAGGGGAAAAACAAGAGACCCAGTACTTC
d_call: .; j_call: TRBJ2-5; clone_size: .; v_call: TRBV6-2/TRBV6-3; cdr3_aa: CASSPPRQYQETQYF; cdr3_nt: TGTGCCAGCAGTCCTCCTCGACAGTACCAAGAGACCCAGTACTTC
d_call: TRBD1; j_call: TRBJ1-1; clone_size: many; v_call: TRBV20-1; cdr3_aa: CSARDPGGAFGGTEAFF; cdr3_nt: TGCAGTGCTAGAGATCCAGGGGGCGCGTTCGGAGGCACTGAAGCTTTCTTT
d_call: .; j_call: TRBJ2-3; clone_size: .; v_call: TRBV6-5; cdr3_aa: CASSYDHADTDTQYF; cdr3_nt: TGTGCCAGCAGTTACGATCACGCAGATACAGATACGCAGTATTTT
d_call: .; j_call: TRBJ1-2; clone_size: many; v_call: TRBV20-1; cdr3_aa: CSAEAFASYGYTF; cdr3_nt: TGCAGTGCCGAGGCGTTCGCCTCCTATGGCTACACCTTC
d_call: TRBD1; j_call: TRBJ2-3; clone_size: few; v_call: TRBV20-1; cdr3_aa: CSALRDSEADTQYF; cdr3_nt: TGCAGTGCTCTTAGGGACAGCGAAGCAGATACGCAGTATTTT
d_call: TRBD1; j_call: TRBJ2-3; clone_size: many; v_call: TRBV10-3; cdr3_aa: CATRDRASTDTQYF; cdr3_nt: TGTGCCACCCGGGACAGGGCTAGCACAGATACGCAGTATTTT
d_call: TRBD2; j_call: TRBJ2-1; clone_size: many; v_call: TRBV27; cdr3_aa: CASSSLAGGVYNEQFF; cdr3_nt: TGTGCCAGCAGTTCCCTAGCGGGGGGGGTCTACAATGAGCAGTTCTTC
d_call: .; j_call: TRBJ2-5; clone_size: few; v_call: TRBV20-1; cdr3_aa: CSATATTQETQYF; cdr3_nt: TGCAGTGCTACCGCGACAACACAAGAGACCCAGTACTTC
d_call: .; j_call: TRBJ1-4; clone_size: few; v_call: TRBV12-3/TRBV12-4; cdr3_aa: CASRQASGEKLFF; cdr3_nt: TGTGCCAGCAGACAGGCATCGGGTGAAAAACTGTTTTTT
d_call: .; j_call: TRBJ1-1; clone_size: many; v_call: TRBV29-1; cdr3_aa: CSVAPLRGGTEAFF; cdr3_nt: TGCAGCGTCGCGCCACTCAGGGGCGGGACTGAAGCTTTCTTT
d_call: TRBD2; j_call: TRBJ2-5; clone_size: many; v_call: TRBV6-1; cdr3_aa: CASSSTTSGKRETQYF; cdr3_nt: TGTGCCAGCAGCTCCACGACTAGCGGGAAGCGGGAGACCCAGTACTTC
d_call: TRBD2; j_call: TRBJ2-5; clone_size: .; v_call: TRBV6-1; cdr3_aa: CASSEDLAGGPETQYF; cdr3_nt: TGTGCCAGCAGTGAGGATCTAGCGGGAGGGCCAGAGACCCAGTACTTC
d_call: .; j_call: TRBJ1-5; clone_size: .; v_call: TRBV20-1; cdr3_aa: CSATRTPGSQPQHF; cdr3_nt: TGCAGTGCTACCAGGACACCCGGCAGCCAGCCCCAGCATTTT
d_call: .; j_call: TRBJ1-1; clone_size: few; v_call: TRBV12-3/TRBV12-4; cdr3_aa: CASLRRGTEAFF; cdr3_nt: TGTGCCAGCCTTAGGCGGGGGACTGAAGCTTTCTTT
d_call: TRBD1; j_call: TRBJ2-7; clone_size: few; v_call: TRBV9; cdr3_aa: CASSRGQASSYEQYF; cdr3_nt: TGTGCCAGCAGCCGAGGACAGGCGAGCTCCTACGAGCAGTACTTC
d_call: TRBD2; j_call: TRBJ2-4; clone_size: .; v_call: TRBV28; cdr3_aa: CAIQRGLASIQYF; cdr3_nt: TGTGCCATCCAACGAGGACTAGCGAGTATTCAGTACTTC
d_call: TRBD2; j_call: TRBJ2-3; clone_size: few; v_call: TRBV24-1; cdr3_aa: CATSDHRLARSTDTQYF; cdr3_nt: TGTGCCACCAGTGACCACCGACTAGCGCGTAGCACAGATACGCAGTATTTT
d_call: .; j_call: TRBJ2-5; clone_size: many; v_call: TRBV7-2; cdr3_aa: CASSLTWETQYF; cdr3_nt: TGTGCCAGCAGCCTTACCTGGGAGACCCAGTACTTC
d_call: .; j_call: TRBJ2-1; clone_size: .; v_call: TRBV9; cdr3_aa: CASSESVGEYEQFF; cdr3_nt: TGTGCCAGCAGCGAGTCGGTGGGAGAGTATGAGCAGTTCTTC
d_call: .; j_call: TRBJ2-3; clone_size: .; v_call: TRBV7-2; cdr3_aa: CASSLGYGHTDTQYF; cdr3_nt: TGTGCCAGCAGCTTAGGGTACGGGCACACAGATACGCAGTATTTT
d_call: .; j_call: TRBJ2-5; clone_size: many; v_call: TRBV4-3; cdr3_aa: CASSQDNRRETQYF; cdr3_nt: TGCGCCAGCAGCCAAGATAACAGACGAGAGACCCAGTACTTC
d_call: .; j_call: TRBJ2-7; clone_size: .; v_call: TRBV20-1; cdr3_aa: CSAKLGRSYEQYF; cdr3_nt: TGCAGTGCTAAATTGGGGCGTAGCTACGAGCAGTACTTC
d_call: TRBD2; j_call: TRBJ2-1; clone_size: .; v_call: TRBV20-1; cdr3_aa: CSAPRSLAGDNEQFF; cdr3_nt: TGCAGTGCTCCCAGGTCGCTAGCGGGGGACAATGAGCAGTTCTTC
d_call: .; j_call: TRBJ2-2; clone_size: many; v_call: TRBV29-1; cdr3_aa: CSVLTVNTGELFF; cdr3_nt: TGCAGCGTCCTGACGGTGAACACCGGGGAGCTGTTTTTT
d_call: TRBD1; j_call: TRBJ1-1; clone_size: few; v_call: TRBV11-2; cdr3_aa: CASSRGDRRTEAFF; cdr3_nt: TGTGCCAGCAGCCGGGGGGACAGGAGGACTGAAGCTTTCTTT
d_call: .; j_call: TRBJ2-7; clone_size: .; v_call: TRBV4-2; cdr3_aa: CASSQEGGREEYF; cdr3_nt: TGTGCCAGCAGCCAAGAAGGGGGGAGGGAGGAGTACTTC
d_call: .; j_call: TRBJ1-6; clone_size: once; v_call: TRBV6-1; cdr3_aa: CASSESGFKAPLHF; cdr3_nt: TGTGCCAGCAGTGAATCAGGGTTTAAGGCACCCCTCCACTTT
d_call: .; j_call: TRBJ2-3; clone_size: many; v_call: TRBV6-5; cdr3_aa: CASSYDYTDTQYF; cdr3_nt: TGTGCCAGCAGTTACGACTACACAGATACGCAGTATTTT
d_call: TRBD1; j_call: TRBJ2-7; clone_size: few; v_call: TRBV28; cdr3_aa: CASTERTGTYEQYF; cdr3_nt: TGTGCCAGCACAGAACGGACAGGCACCTACGAGCAGTACTTC